These T cell receptor beta chains were read from a single sample in a study of shared clonotypes between healthy human individuals. The protocol was immunoSEQ multiplex PCR, while the TCRdb copy is restricted to in-frame clones and leaves out a portion. Of approximately 2,300,000 clones in the sample, roughly 90% were seen once. Material for sequencing was naive CD4+ T cells from PBMCs. Receptor source: a man between 18 and 35 years old in good health. Some clones in this sample may be carry-over from other donors' samples. Both conserved end residues are part of each CDR3. D genes are given only for firm matches. Size is omitted from some rows. Given values are once, few, many or a class for expanded clones.

d_gene: NA
len: 12
j_gene: TRBJ1-4
v_gene: TRBV5-5
abundance: NA
CDR3aa: CASSFMGEKLFF

d_gene: NA
len: 15
j_gene: TRBJ2-7
v_gene: TRBV6-6
abundance: once
CDR3aa: CASRPTGVSVHEQYF

d_gene: NA
len: 14
j_gene: TRBJ2-1
v_gene: TRBV5-1
abundance: NA
CDR3aa: CASTRAAAPHEQFF

d_gene: NA
len: 11
j_gene: TRBJ2-1
v_gene: TRBV15
abundance: NA
CDR3aa: CATQAYNEQFF

d_gene: TRBD2
len: 17
j_gene: TRBJ2-7
v_gene: TRBV5-1
abundance: NA
CDR3aa: CASSIGLAGRKSYEQYF

d_gene: NA
len: 18
j_gene: TRBJ2-5
v_gene: TRBV7-8
abundance: NA
CDR3aa: CASSFFQTGGLAKETQYF

d_gene: NA
len: 14
j_gene: TRBJ1-4
v_gene: TRBV5-1
abundance: NA
CDR3aa: CASSLDGLNEKLFF

d_gene: NA
len: 15
j_gene: TRBJ1-4
v_gene: TRBV5-6
abundance: NA
CDR3aa: CASSPGTATNEKLFF

d_gene: TRBD2
len: 15
j_gene: TRBJ2-3
v_gene: TRBV7-2
abundance: NA
CDR3aa: CASSFSGRATDTQYF

d_gene: NA
len: 11
j_gene: TRBJ2-5
v_gene: TRBV20-1
abundance: NA
CDR3aa: CSAPPHGAQYF

d_gene: NA
len: 14
j_gene: TRBJ2-7
v_gene: TRBV7-8
abundance: NA
CDR3aa: CASSLAARRYEQYF

d_gene: NA
len: 13
j_gene: TRBJ1-2
v_gene: TRBV30
abundance: NA
CDR3aa: CACTGSVNYGYTF

d_gene: NA
len: 14
j_gene: TRBJ1-4
v_gene: TRBV9
abundance: NA
CDR3aa: CASSTGGWGEKLFF

d_gene: NA
len: 14
j_gene: TRBJ2-2
v_gene: TRBV15
abundance: NA
CDR3aa: CATSRDTLTGELFF